This passage covers 25 T cell receptor beta chains from one sample sequenced in a study of identical twins. TCRdb re-analysed the 5' RACE reads in MiXCR, keeping a single row per CDR3 protein. The table includes hundreds of thousands of distinct CDR3 sequences, more than 9% detected once. These data also featured in a second study, about yellow fever vaccine responses in identical twins.

Source material: PBMCs. The source is a woman aged 18-30 years in good health.

The chain recombines TRBV3-1 with TRBJ1-1; D gene unclear. The V and J ends lost 0 bases and 1 base respectively, with 9 bases between them. Germline V gene data show CDR1 as LGHDT and CDR2 as YNNKEL (reference sequence). The CDR3 runs 15 residues. In DNA, the CDR3 is TGTGCCAGCAGCCAAGAGGGGTGGTCGAACACTGAAGCTTTCTTT. Translating it yields CASSQEGWSNTEAFF. Complete variable domain (other parts from reference TRBV3-1 and TRBJ1-1): DTAVSQTPKYLVTQMGNDKSIKCEQNLGHDTMYWYKQDSKKFLKIMFSYNNKELIINETVPNRFSPKSPDKAHLNLHINSLELGDSAVYFCASSQEGWSNTEAFFGQGTRLTVV.

This clonotype has only a few counts. The chain joins TRBV5-6 to TRBJ2-3, with TRBD2 as a possible D gene (7 bases). Germline V lookup: CDR1 SGHDT, CDR2 YYEEEE. V was cut by 2 bases and J by 2 bases, with 15 bases left in between. The length of the CDR3 is 16 residues. The CDR3 DNA is TGTGCCAGCAGCTTCGGCGGGGGCCCCCCCACAGATACGCAGTATTTT. Its protein is CASSFGGGPPTDTQYF.

This clonotype was seen ten or more times. The CDR3: CASGREGHNSPLHF. CDR3 DNA: TGTGCCAGCGGGCGGGAGGGGCACAATTCACCCCTCCACTTT. The chain uses TRBV25-1 and TRBJ1-6; D may be TRBD1 (5 bases). The CDR3 consists of 14 residues. Germline V gene sequence: CDR1 MGHDK, CDR2 SYGVNS. Trimming left V 8 bases short and J 7 bases short, with 15 bases between.

The chain links TRBV9 to TRBJ2-1; D may be TRBD1 (5 bases). The germline V gene encodes CDR1 SGDLS and CDR2 YYNGEE. V lost 0 bases, J lost 10 bases, and 8 bases lay in between. The CDR3 totals 12 residues. The CDR3 loop is CASSVADREQFF. CDR3 in DNA: TGTGCCAGCAGCGTAGCCGACAGAGAGCAGTTCTTC.

This clonotype was seen ten or more times. The J gene is TRBJ2-5, the V gene TRBV12-3 or TRBV12-4; 10 positions match TRBD2. V lost 6 bases, J lost 0 bases, and 4 bases stayed unmatched. The CDR3 has 15 residues. The CDR3, as DNA: TGTGCCAGCAGCCAACTAGCGGGGAACCAAGAGACCCAGTACTTC. It specifies CASSQLAGNQETQYF.

This chain connects TRBV7-9 to TRBJ2-1; 8 positions match TRBD2. V dropped 4 bases and J dropped 9; count of bases not matched to a gene: 2. The CDR3 runs 12 residues. Germline V gene lookup returns CDR1 SEHNR and CDR2 FQNEAQ (reference sequence). CDR3: CASSYAGGEQFF. The CDR3 DNA sequence: TGTGCCAGCAGCTACGCGGGGGGTGAGCAGTTCTTC.

This clonotype has a handful of counts. This chain uses TRBV3-1 with TRBJ1-6, with D hard to call. CDR1 is LGHDT, CDR2 YNNKEL, per germline (reference sequence). The CDR3 covers 13 residues. Trimming removed 3 bases from V and 7 bases from J, with 7 bases in between. The CDR3 protein is CASSQEANSPLHF. The CDR3 bases are TGTGCCAGCAGCCAGGAAGCAAATTCACCCCTCCACTTT. Full variable domain (rest looked up from reference TRBV3-1 and TRBJ1-6): DTAVSQTPKYLVTQMGNDKSIKCEQNLGHDTMYWYKQDSKKFLKIMFSYNNKELIINETVPNRFSPKSPDKAHLNLHINSLELGDSAVYFCASSQEANSPLHFGNGTRLTVT.

This clonotype has a handful of counts. The chain employs TRBV28 and TRBJ2-4; the D gene could be TRBD1 or TRBD2 (5 bases each). This CDR3 is 16 amino acids long. Germline V gene lookup returns CDR1 MDHEN and CDR2 SYDVKM. V lost 2 bases to trimming and J lost 8 bases, with 19 bases between them. The DNA of the CDR3 is TGTGCCAGCAGTTTAAGTCCCCCGGGGCCAAGGGACATTCAGTACTTC. Its translation: CASSLSPPGPRDIQYF.

This clonotype was recorded a few times. The chain employs TRBV29-1 and TRBJ2-7; 8 bases align to TRBD2. Trimming took 4 bases from V and 6 from J; bases not matched to a gene: 5. This CDR3 spans 12 amino acids. Germline V gene data show CDR1 as SQVTM and CDR2 as ANQGSEA. In DNA, the CDR3 is TGCAGCGTTGGCGGGAGGATCTCCGAGCAGTACTTC. This codes for CSVGGRISEQYF.

Ten or more counts support this clonotype. CDR3 protein: CASSLEGVGNQPQHF. Written as DNA, the CDR3 is TGCGCCAGCAGCTTGGAAGGGGTAGGCAATCAGCCCCAGCATTTT. The V and J genes are TRBV5-1 and TRBJ1-5, with D perhaps TRBD1 (5 bases). Germline V lookup: CDR1 SGHRS, CDR2 YFSETQ. V was shortened by 0 bases and J by 2 bases, with 9 bases between the two germline ends. CDR3 length: 15 residues.

This clonotype has only a few counts. The gene calls are TRBV29-1 and TRBJ2-1; no definite D call. The CDR3 spans 14 residues. Germline CDR1 is SQVTM and CDR2 is ANQGSEA. V lost 5 bases, J lost 6 bases, and 17 bases lay in between. The CDR3 nucleotides are TGCAGCGTTACAAGGTTTCAGGAGATCAATGAGCAGTTCTTC. Protein product: CSVTRFQEINEQFF.

The CDR3 spells CASRGTEINEQFF. Written as DNA, the CDR3 is TGCGCCAGCAGGGGGACAGAGATCAATGAGCAGTTCTTC. The chain uses TRBV5-1 and TRBJ2-1; the match to TRBD1 covers 7 bases. There are 13 residues in the CDR3. J lost 6 bases, V lost 5 bases, and 5 bases had no gene match. Per germline, CDR1 SGHRS and CDR2 YFSETQ.

CDR3 sequence: CASRSVVGADTQYF. DNA for the CDR3: TGCGCCAGCCGTAGCGTGGTCGGAGCAGATACGCAGTATTTT. The chain links TRBV4-1 to TRBJ2-3; maybe TRBD2 (5 bases). V was trimmed by 8 bases and J by 4 bases, leaving 16 bases between them. This CDR3 contains 14 residues. Germline V gene sequence: CDR1 MGHRA, CDR2 YSYEKL.

This clonotype was seen more than once but under ten times. The gene calls are TRBV6-1 and TRBJ2-3, with D tentatively TRBD2 (5 bases). The CDR3 spans 13 residues. V shed 7 bases and J shed 3 bases, with 11 bases lying between them. CDR1 and CDR2 (germline): MNHNS, SASEGT. The CDR3 protein is CASTATKTDTQYF. The CDR3 region has the DNA TGTGCCAGCACCGCGACTAAAACAGATACGCAGTATTTT.

This clonotype was seen only a few times. This chain uses TRBV12-3 or TRBV12-4 with TRBJ1-2; 9 bases line up with TRBD1. CDR3 length: 15 residues. Trimming took 4 bases from V and 6 from J; bases not matched to a gene: 9. The chain's CDR3 is CASSSRTGGFNGYTF. Written as DNA, the CDR3 is TGTGCCAGCAGTTCCAGAACAGGGGGCTTTAATGGCTACACCTTC.

This clonotype was detected a few times. This chain links TRBV3-1 with TRBJ1-6; weak D call: TRBD1 (5 bases). Germline CDR1 reads LGHDT; CDR2 reads YNNKEL (reference sequence). The CDR3 runs 14 residues. V lost 5 bases, J lost 0 bases, and 5 bases lay in between. For the CDR3, the DNA is TGTGCCAGCAGCGGGGGCTCCTATAATTCACCCCTCCACTTT. This gives the protein CASSGGSYNSPLHF.

As for this clonotype: A junction end diverges from the germline sequence, so it may reflect a read error. The CDR3 loop reads CATSQDRLAGNTGELFF. DNA of the CDR3: TGTGCCACCAGCCAAGATCGACTAGCGGGGAACACCGGGGAGCTGTTTTTT. J is TRBJ2-2 and V is TRBV3-1; 10 nucleotides agree with TRBD2. This CDR3 region has 17 residues. Per the germline V gene, CDR1 is LGHDT and CDR2 is YNNKEL (reference sequence). The full variable domain, rest sourced from reference TRBV3-1 and TRBJ2-2, is DTAVSQTPKYLVTQMGNDKSIKCEQNLGHDTMYWYKQDSKKFLKIMFSYNNKELIINETVPNRFSPKSPDKAHLNLHINSLELGDSAVYFCATSQDRLAGNTGELFFGEGSRLTVL.

This clonotype has just a few counts. The chain employs TRBV13 and TRBJ2-3; possibly TRBD2 for D (5 bases). The germline V gene encodes CDR1 PRHDT and CDR2 FYEKMQ (reference sequence). The CDR3 spans 15 residues. Trimming removed 1 base from V and 1 base from J, with 9 bases in between. As DNA, the CDR3 is TGTGCCAGCAGCTTAGCGGGATTACGCACAGATACGCAGTATTTT. As protein: CASSLAGLRTDTQYF.

The chain's CDR3 is CASSQEGRGTTDTQYF. The CDR3 bases are TGTGCCAGCAGCCAAGAAGGCAGGGGGACCACAGATACGCAGTATTTT. The genes are TRBV3-1 and TRBJ2-3, with 7 bases matching TRBD1. CDR3 length: 16 residues. The V segment lost 0 bases and the J segment 2 bases; nucleotides outside the gene matches: 5. Germline CDR1 LGHDT, CDR2 YNNKEL (reference sequence).

This clonotype was found a few times. The rearrangement joins TRBV7-2 to TRBJ2-7; unclear D gene. With 1 base removed from V and 5 bases from J, the gap between germline ends came to 9 bases. CDR1 and CDR2 from the germline V gene are SGHTA and FQGNSA. The CDR3 length is 13 residues. CDR3 region: CASSLGPSDEQYF. CDR3 nucleotide sequence: TGTGCCAGCAGCTTAGGCCCGTCCGACGAGCAGTACTTC.

The sample holds one count of this clonotype. The V and J genes are TRBV18 and TRBJ2-3; 10 positions match TRBD2. The V and J ends lost 3 bases and 4 bases, in that order; junction bases with no gene match: 4. The CDR3 covers 15 residues. Germline V gene lookup returns CDR1 KGHSH and CDR2 LQKENI. The CDR3 spells CASSPVAGGADTQYF. In nucleotides, the CDR3 is TGTGCCAGCTCACCTGTAGCGGGGGGCGCAGATACGCAGTATTTT.

This chain links TRBV9 with TRBJ2-1, with TRBD1 as a possible D gene (8 bases). Between the trimmed V and J ends, which lost 6 bases and 5 bases, there was a span of 18 bases. Germline V gene data show CDR1 as SGDLS and CDR2 as YYNGEE. The CDR3 loop spans 15 amino acids. CDR3 sequence (DNA): TGTGCCAGCACTCAACAGGGGGGAGGGAACAATGAGCAGTTCTTC. This gives the protein CASTQQGGGNNEQFF.

This clonotype came up a few times. This chain links TRBV9 with TRBJ2-2; 9 nucleotides align to TRBD2. Trimming took 0 bases from V and 6 from J; bases not matched to a gene: 6. The length of the CDR3 is 16 residues. CDR1 is SGDLS, CDR2 YYNGEE, per germline. The CDR3, as DNA: TGTGCCAGCAGCGTAGCCTTTGGCGGGGGGGCCGGGGAGCTGTTTTTT. Encoded protein: CASSVAFGGGAGELFF.

The V call is TRBV7-9, the J call TRBJ2-5; D may be TRBD2 (6 bases). Trimming took off 5 bases at V and 1 base at J, with 17 bases between the two ends. CDR1 and CDR2 (germline): SEHNR, FQNEAQ (reference sequence). The CDR3 contains 16 residues. The CDR3 DNA reads as TGTGCCAGCAGCCCGATAACCGGGAGTTTCCAAGAGACCCAGTACTTC. Translated: CASSPITGSFQETQYF.

The rearrangement uses TRBV6-1 and TRBJ2-2, with D perhaps assigned TRBD1 or TRBD2 (5 bases each). Trimming shortened V by 8 bases and J by 7 bases, and 8 bases separated the two germline ends. The CDR3 spans 11 residues. Per the germline V gene, CDR1 is MNHNS and CDR2 is SASEGT. The CDR3, as DNA: TGTGCCAGCGTGAGGGGCGGGGAGCTGTTTTTT. Encoded protein: CASVRGGELFF.